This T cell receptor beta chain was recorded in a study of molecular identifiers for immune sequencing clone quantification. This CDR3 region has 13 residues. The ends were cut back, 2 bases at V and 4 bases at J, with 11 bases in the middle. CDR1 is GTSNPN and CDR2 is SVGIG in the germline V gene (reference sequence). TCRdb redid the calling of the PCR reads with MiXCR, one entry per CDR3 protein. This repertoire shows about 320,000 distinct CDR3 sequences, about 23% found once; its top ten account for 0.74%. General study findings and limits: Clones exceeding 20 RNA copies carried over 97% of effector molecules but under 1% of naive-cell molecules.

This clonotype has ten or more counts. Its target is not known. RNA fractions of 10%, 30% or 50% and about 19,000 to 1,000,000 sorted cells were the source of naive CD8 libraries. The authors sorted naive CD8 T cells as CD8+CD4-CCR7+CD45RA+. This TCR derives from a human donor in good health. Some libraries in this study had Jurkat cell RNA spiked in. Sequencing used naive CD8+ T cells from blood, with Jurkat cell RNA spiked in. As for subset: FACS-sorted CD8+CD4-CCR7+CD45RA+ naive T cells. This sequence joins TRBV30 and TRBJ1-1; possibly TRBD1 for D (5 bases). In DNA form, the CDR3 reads TGTGCCTGGAGTTATGTTGGGACCACTGAAGCTTTCTTT. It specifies CAWSYVGTTEAFF.